This T cell receptor beta chain originates from a study of blood T cells in healthy people across ages. Sample-barcoded 5' priming and a J-beta primer mix drove a second PCR of about 6 to 12 cycles. Each TCR beta cDNA got a 12-nucleotide random molecular identifier. In TCRdb, the 5' RACE reads were re-called with MiXCR into one record per CDR3 protein. The sample has 1,300,000 or so distinct CDR3 sequences, approximately 59% seen once. Findings of the study overall: Older individuals had lower TCR beta diversity per million T cells (the decline was roughly linear). Both higher diversity and more naive CD4+ cells marked long-lived donors when set against aged donors.

Looked up from germline, CDR1 is LGHNA and CDR2 is YNFKEQ. V shed 2 bases and J 4 bases; nucleotides not matched to a gene: 8. CDR3 length: 16 residues. The draw of peripheral blood yielded approximately 11 milliliters from each donor. In this sample, this clonotype turned up once. The antigen is not known. The receptor's source is a man aged 18-30 years in good health. The V and J genes are TRBV4-2 and TRBJ2-3; TRBD2 matches at 8 bases. Sequences were obtained from blood. The CDR3 nucleotides are TGTGCCAGCAGCCAAATGACGGGGGGGAGGGCAGATACGCAGTATTTT. The encoded protein is CASSQMTGGRADTQYF.